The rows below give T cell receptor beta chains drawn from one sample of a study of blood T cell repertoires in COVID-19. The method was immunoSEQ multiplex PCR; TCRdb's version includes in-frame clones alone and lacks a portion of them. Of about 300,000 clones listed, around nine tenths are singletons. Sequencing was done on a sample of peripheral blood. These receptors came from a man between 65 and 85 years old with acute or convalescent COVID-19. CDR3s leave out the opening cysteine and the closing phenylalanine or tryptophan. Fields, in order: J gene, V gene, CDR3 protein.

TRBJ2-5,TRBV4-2,ASSQELAGGPISETQY
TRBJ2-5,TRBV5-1,ASSLLGGPLWQETQY
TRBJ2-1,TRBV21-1,ASSKALGKRDSCEQF
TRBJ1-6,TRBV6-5,ASSYRVGDSPLH
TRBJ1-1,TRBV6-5,ASSCADCMNTEAF
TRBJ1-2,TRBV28,ASSAPLGYT
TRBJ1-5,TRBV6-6,ASSPSGGSNQPQH
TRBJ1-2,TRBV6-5,ASRRTGAYGYT
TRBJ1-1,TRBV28,ASSLREGEMNTEAF
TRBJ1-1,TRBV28,ASRKRAGMNTEAF
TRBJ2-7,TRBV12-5,ASGLDPGLACEQY
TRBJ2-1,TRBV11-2,ASSYSIDSYNEQF
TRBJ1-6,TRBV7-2,ASSFGTGGTSPLH
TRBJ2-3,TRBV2,ASSVEGRRSDTQY
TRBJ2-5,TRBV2,ASSKAGATETQY
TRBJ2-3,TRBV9,ASSGGSGGGTDTQY
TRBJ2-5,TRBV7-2,ASSLGLAGGWETQY
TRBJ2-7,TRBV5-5,ASSSAPGTTGGDPY
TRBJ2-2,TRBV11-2,ASSLDSSQRELF
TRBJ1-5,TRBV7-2,ASRAGTGFSEPQH
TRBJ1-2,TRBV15,ATSSQGTGAGGYT
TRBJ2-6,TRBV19,ASRLSGANVLT